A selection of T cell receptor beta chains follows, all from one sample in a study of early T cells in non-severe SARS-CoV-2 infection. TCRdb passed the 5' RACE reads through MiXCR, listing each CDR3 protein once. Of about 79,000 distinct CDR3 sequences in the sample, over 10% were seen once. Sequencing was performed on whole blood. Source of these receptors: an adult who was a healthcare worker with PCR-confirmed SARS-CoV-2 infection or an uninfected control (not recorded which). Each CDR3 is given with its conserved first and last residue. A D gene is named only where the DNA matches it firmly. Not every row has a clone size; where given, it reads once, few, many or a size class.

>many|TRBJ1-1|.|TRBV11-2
CASSLQGTYTEAFF
TGTGCCAGCAGCTTACAGGGGACGTACACTGAAGCTTTCTTT
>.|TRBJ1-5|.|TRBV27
CASSLEGLNNQPQHF
TGTGCCAGCAGTCTCGAGGGCCTAAATAATCAGCCCCAGCATTTT
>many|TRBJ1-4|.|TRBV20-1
CSARQGIEKLFF
TGCAGTGCTAGACAGGGGATTGAAAAACTGTTTTTT
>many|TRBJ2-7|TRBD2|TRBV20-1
CSARWTSVTYEQYF
TGCAGTGCTAGATGGACTAGCGTGACTTACGAGCAGTACTTC
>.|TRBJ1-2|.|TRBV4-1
CASSQGLVGPNGYTF
TGCGCCAGCAGCCAAGGACTAGTAGGGCCCAATGGCTACACCTTC
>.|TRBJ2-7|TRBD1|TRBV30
CAWSRQGAIEQYF
TGTGCCTGGAGTCGACAGGGGGCAATCGAGCAGTACTTC
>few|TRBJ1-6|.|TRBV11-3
CASSLDLTSPLHF
TGTGCCAGCAGCTTGGACCTTACCTCACCCCTCCACTTT
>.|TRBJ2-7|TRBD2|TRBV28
CASSPSGTNYEQYF
TGTGCCAGCAGTCCGTCCGGGACTAACTACGAGCAGTACTTC
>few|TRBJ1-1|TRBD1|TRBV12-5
CASGPLDRFEAFF
TGTGCTAGTGGTCCGTTGGACAGGTTTGAAGCTTTCTTT
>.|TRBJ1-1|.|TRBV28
CASRPGGGTEAFF
TGTGCCAGCCGCCCGGGGGGCGGAACTGAAGCTTTCTTT
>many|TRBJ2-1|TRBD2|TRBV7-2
CASSLGLAGINEQFF
TGTGCCAGCAGCTTAGGACTAGCGGGAATCAATGAGCAGTTCTTC
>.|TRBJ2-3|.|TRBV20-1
CSARGLLHTDTQYF
TGCAGTGCTAGGGGGCTACTTCACACAGATACGCAGTATTTT
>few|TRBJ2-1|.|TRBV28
CASSPIRRSSYNEQFF
TGTGCCAGCAGCCCTATTCGGCGGAGCTCCTACAATGAGCAGTTCTTC
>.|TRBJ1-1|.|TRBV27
CASSPSPNTEAFF
TGTGCCAGCAGTCCCTCCCCGAACACTGAAGCTTTCTTT
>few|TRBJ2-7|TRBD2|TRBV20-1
CSAETSGGADEQYF
TGCAGTGCTGAAACTAGCGGGGGGGCGGACGAGCAGTACTTC
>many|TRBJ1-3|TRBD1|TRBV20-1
CSAAGQLGNTIYF
TGCAGTGCCGCGGGACAGTTAGGAAACACCATATATTTT
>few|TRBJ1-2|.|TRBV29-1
CSVRVSNYGYTF
TGCAGCGTTAGGGTCAGCAACTATGGCTACACCTTC
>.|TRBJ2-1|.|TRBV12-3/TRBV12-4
CASSLLTGPYNEQFF
TGTGCCAGCAGTTTACTCACGGGGCCGTACAATGAGCAGTTCTTC
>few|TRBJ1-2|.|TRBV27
CASSSAGEGTGYGYTF
TGTGCCAGCAGCTCCGCCGGAGAGGGGACGGGCTATGGCTACACCTTC
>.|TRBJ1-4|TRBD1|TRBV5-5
CASSLGTGVLEKLFF
TGTGCCAGCAGCTTGGGGACAGGGGTTTTAGAAAAACTGTTTTTT
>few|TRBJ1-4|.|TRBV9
CASSPRDGPYEKLFF
TGTGCCAGCAGCCCGAGGGACGGCCCTTATGAAAAACTGTTTTTT
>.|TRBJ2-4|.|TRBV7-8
CASSYGNIQYF
TGTGCCAGCAGCTATGGGAACATTCAGTACTTC
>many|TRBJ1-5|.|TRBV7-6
CASSESLPGKGNQPQHF
TGTGCCAGCAGCGAGTCCCTCCCGGGTAAGGGCAATCAGCCCCAGCATTTT
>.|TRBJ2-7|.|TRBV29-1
CSAWTDTYEQYF
TGCAGCGCCTGGACCGATACCTACGAGCAGTACTTC
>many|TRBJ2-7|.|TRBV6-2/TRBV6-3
CASSYRRSYSYEQYF
TGTGCCAGCAGTTACCGGCGTTCGTACTCCTACGAGCAGTACTTC